This TCR beta chain emerged from a study of T-cell reconstitution after alpha-beta-depleted transplantation in children. Trimming took 5 bases from V and 0 from J, leaving 8 bases between them. Germline CDR1 and CDR2: MNHNS and SASEGT. CDR3 length: 14 amino acids. To note about this clonotype: Its antigen is still unknown.

The study's findings and limits: Surviving thymic progenitors and recipient T cells were the source of high TCRbeta diversity at day 60 in some patients. Newly produced T cells mostly accounted for T-cell counts and diversity one year post-transplant. At around two months after transplant, the alpha-beta T cells were reportedly derived from several hundred expanded clones that came from non-depleted graft cells.

A TCRbeta library incorporating unique molecular identifiers was prepared. TCRdb processed the PCR reads anew with MiXCR; each CDR3 protein has one entry. The sample has some 70,000 distinct CDR3 sequences, roughly 5.2% seen once. The clonotype was recovered from a boy under two years old who had a stem cell transplant for acute myeloid leukemia, so the T cells may come from the graft donor. Sequenced material: PBMCs, mostly from graft donor cells, taken 180 days after TCRalphabeta/CD19-depleted stem cell transplant. This sequence joins TRBV6-1 and TRBJ2-1; D possibly corresponds to TRBD2 (5 bases). DNA for the CDR3: TGTGCCAGCAGTAGCGGTAGCTCCTACAATGAGCAGTTCTTC. This translates into CASSSGSSYNEQFF.